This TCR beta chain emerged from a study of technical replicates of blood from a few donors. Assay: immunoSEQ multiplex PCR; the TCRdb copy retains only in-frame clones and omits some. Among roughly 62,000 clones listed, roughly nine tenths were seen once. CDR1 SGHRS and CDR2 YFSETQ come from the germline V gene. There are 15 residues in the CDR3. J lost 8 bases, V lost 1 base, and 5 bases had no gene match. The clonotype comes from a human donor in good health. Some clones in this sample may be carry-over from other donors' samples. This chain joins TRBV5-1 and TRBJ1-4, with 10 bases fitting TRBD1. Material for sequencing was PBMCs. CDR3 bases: TGCGCCAGCAGCTTGAAGACAGGGGGCAGAGAAAAACTGTTTTTT. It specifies CASSLKTGGREKLFF.